This T cell receptor (beta chain) was profiled in a study of T-cell memory formation after mild COVID-19. Study results and limitations: The appearance of some responding clones in pre-infection memory suggested that cross-reactive memory joined. SARS-CoV-2 specificity was not confirmed for second-wave clones peaking on day 37. Mainly CM and EM harbored the contracting CD4+ clones; mainly EMRA harbored the CD8+ ones.

Trimming took 2 bases from V and 9 from J, leaving 17 bases between them. This CDR3 is built from 15 residues. Germline V gene sequence: CDR1 MNHEY, CDR2 SVGAGI. This clonotype was seen a few times. The antigen remains undetermined. Each CDR3 protein is one row after TCRdb ran MiXCR on the 5' RACE reads. Among about 290,000 distinct CDR3 sequences listed, approximately 15% were seen once. Material: PBMCs or a T cell subset sorted from them (not recorded which). V and J are TRBV6-5 and TRBJ2-1, with D unresolved. The clonotype was recovered from a man between 18 and 35 years old who had mild COVID-19 (a few samples of this study predate the infection). Cell type and time point are not known. The CDR3 region is CASSYVGISNSEQFF. The CDR3 DNA reads as TGTGCCAGCAGTTACGTGGGGATAAGTAACTCTGAGCAGTTCTTC.